One and the same sample provided the 7 T cell receptor beta chains below, sequenced in a study of control samples from healthy donors and cancer patients. TCRdb's table, derived via immunoSEQ multiplex PCR, lists solely in-frame clones and lacks some. The repertoire holds over 100,000 clones, with roughly 90% as singletons. Sequenced material: blood. The receptor source for this set is a man between 18 and 29 years old in good health.

The chain joins TRBV10-3 to TRBJ2-2; D is possibly TRBD1 (5 bases). Trimming took off 7 bases at V and 1 base at J, with 7 bases between the two ends. CDR1 is ENHRY and CDR2 is SYGVKD in the germline V gene. There are 13 residues in the CDR3. This chain's CDR3 is CAITQGNTGELFF. The CDR3 bases are TGTGCCATCACCCAGGGGAACACCGGGGAGCTGTTTTTT.

The chain is built from TRBV10-3 and TRBJ1-2, with TRBD1 identical over 9 bases. Germline lookup yields CDR1 ENHRY and CDR2 SYGVKD. The J segment lost 5 bases and the V segment lost 10 bases, leaving 2 bases of the junction unmatched. CDR3 length: 11 amino acids. The chain's CDR3 is CATGTGYGYTF. CDR3 bases: TGTGCCACCGGGACAGGGTATGGCTACACCTTC.

The rearrangement uses TRBV3-1 (or the pseudogene TRBV3-2) and TRBJ2-2, with 8 bases lining up with TRBD1. The junction had 5 bases not matched to a gene; V was cut back by 5 bases and J by 6 bases. Germline assignment: CDR1 LGHDT and CDR2 YNNKEL (reference sequence). The CDR3 sequence is 14 residues long. The CDR3 DNA reads TGTGCCAGCAGCGCCGCGACAGGGGCCGGGGAGCTGTTTTTT. It specifies CASSAATGAGELFF.

The rearrangement joins TRBV15 to TRBJ1-2; D ambiguous. The CDR3 runs 9 residues. Germline V lookup: CDR1 LNHNV, CDR2 YYDKDF (reference sequence). Trimming removed 11 bases at V and 8 bases at J, with 9 bases between. CDR3 in amino acids: CAPSEGYTF. CDR3 DNA sequence: TGTGCCCCCTCGGAGGGCTACACCTTC.

The J gene is TRBJ2-7, the V gene TRBV11-2; 10 bases are shared with TRBD1. This CDR3 is built from 15 residues. Germline CDR1 reads SGHAT; CDR2 reads FQNNGV. The V gene end was trimmed by 4 bases and the J gene end by 4 bases; junction bases not matched to a gene: 7. CDR3 nucleotides: TGTGCCAGCAGCTCCGGGACAGGGGCTTTGTACGAGCAGTACTTC. This encodes CASSSGTGALYEQYF. The entire variable domain, with the rest obtained from reference TRBV11-2 and TRBJ2-7, is as follows: EAGVAQSPRYKIIEKRQSVAFWCNPISGHATLYWYQQILGQGPKLLIQFQNNGVVDDSQLPKDRFSAERLKGVDSTLKIQPAKLEDSAVYLCASSSGTGALYEQYFGPGTRLTVT.

V and J are TRBV2 and TRBJ2-3; 8 nucleotides line up with TRBD2. The germline gives CDR1 SNHLY, CDR2 FYNNEI. Unmatched junction bases numbered 17, after V lost 8 bases and J lost 4 bases. There are 17 residues in the CDR3. The CDR3 region is CASPGVSGDVRPDTQYF. The CDR3 region has the DNA TGTGCCAGCCCAGGGGTTAGCGGGGATGTGAGGCCAGATACGCAGTATTTT.

The chain has TRBV14 and TRBJ2-3, with a tentative D call TRBD1 (6 bases). Per germline, CDR1 SGHDN and CDR2 FVKESK. V was pared by 4 bases and J by 2 bases, with 10 bases between. The CDR3 is 14 amino acids. The CDR3 DNA follows: TGTGCCAGCAGCCCGGGACACCCCACAGATACGCAGTATTTT. Translating gives CASSPGHPTDTQYF.